These T cell receptor beta chains were read from a single sample in a study of siplizumab effects on memory and regulatory T cells. Assay used: immunoSEQ multiplex PCR; TCRdb lists only in-frame clones, some missing. Among approximately 120,000 clones, about 91% were seen once, and the ten largest hold 0.65% to 0.9%. Sample: Tregs sorted from blood. The receptors were sampled from a human donor in good health. CDR3s include the opening cysteine and the closing phenylalanine or tryptophan. D genes are given only for firm matches. Clone size is given for some rows only: seen once, a few or many times, or a class if the clone is expanded.

size | D | J | V | DNA | CDR3
NA | NA | TRBJ2-3 | TRBV29-1 | TGCAGCGTTGCGGTGGCAGGGCTAGCAGATACGCAGTATTTT | CSVAVAGLADTQYF
NA | NA | TRBJ2-3 | TRBV5-1 | TGCGCCAGCAGCTTGGAACGGTTTGCCACAGATACGCAGTATTTT | CASSLERFATDTQYF
NA | NA | TRBJ1-5 | TRBV27 | TGTGCCAGCAGTTTACCCATTTGGACAGTTGATCAGCCCCAGCATTTT | CASSLPIWTVDQPQHF
once | NA | TRBJ2-5 | TRBV7-9 | TGTGCCAGCAGCCTAGAGACCCAGTACTTC | CASSLETQYF
NA | NA | TRBJ2-3 | TRBV18 | TGTGCCAGCTCACCACCGACAGGTCCAGATACGCAGTATTTT | CASSPPTGPDTQYF
NA | NA | TRBJ1-2 | TRBV6-1 | TGTGCCAGCAGTGAAATGCTCTATACCTATGGCTACACCTTC | CASSEMLYTYGYTF
NA | NA | TRBJ2-1 | TRBV11-2 | TGTGCCAGCAGCCTATCCTACAATGAGCAGTTCTTC | CASSLSYNEQFF
NA | TRBD1 | TRBJ1-1 | TRBV10-3 | TGTGCCATCAGTTACAGGGGGACTGAAGCTTTCTTT | CAISYRGTEAFF
NA | NA | TRBJ1-1 | TRBV6-5 | TGTGCCAGCAGTATGATGACTGGGGGCACTGAAGCTTTCTTT | CASSMMTGGTEAFF
NA | TRBD1 | TRBJ1-5 | TRBV6-6 | TGTGCCAGCAGCTGGGACAGGATTAGCAATCAGCCCCAGCATTTT | CASSWDRISNQPQHF
NA | TRBD2 | TRBJ2-5 | TRBV5-4 | TGTGCCAGCAGCTTGGGACTAGCGACTACACAAGAGACCCAGTACTTC | CASSLGLATTQETQYF
NA | NA | TRBJ1-1 | TRBV12-5 | TGTGCTAGTGGGCAGGGGATGAACACTGAAGCTTTCTTT | CASGQGMNTEAFF
NA | NA | TRBJ1-1 | TRBV5-6 | TGTGCCAGCAGCTTATGGGGGTTGAACACTGAAGCTTTCTTT | CASSLWGLNTEAFF
once | TRBD1 | TRBJ2-7 | TRBV18 | TGTGCCAGCTCACCAGGGGGGACAGGGTATCTGGAGCAGTACTTC | CASSPGGTGYLEQYF
once | NA | TRBJ1-5 | TRBV30 | TGTGCCTGGAGTAGGGGTCGGAATCAGCCCCAGCATTTT | CAWSRGRNQPQHF
NA | NA | TRBJ2-7 | TRBV9 | TGTGCCAGCAGCGTATCTCCGAGCTCCTACGAGCAGTACTTC | CASSVSPSSYEQYF
NA | TRBD2 | TRBJ2-1 | TRBV19 | TGTGCCAGTAGTACCGGACTAGCGGGGGGCAATGAGCAGTTCTTC | CASSTGLAGGNEQFF
NA | NA | TRBJ1-5 | TRBV2 | TGTGCCAGCAGTGCCCTTGGGGATCAGCCCCAGCATTTT | CASSALGDQPQHF
NA | NA | TRBJ1-6 | TRBV28 | TGTGCCAGCAGTTTGTCCGGGGTAGCGTCACCCCTCCACTTT | CASSLSGVASPLHF
once | NA | TRBJ1-6 | TRBV5-1 | TGCGCCAGCAGCTTACGGACAGAGCTTAATTCACCCCTCCACTTT | CASSLRTELNSPLHF
NA | NA | TRBJ1-5 | TRBV19 | TGTGCCAGTAGCGAAACCAATCAGCCCCAGCATTTT | CASSETNQPQHF
once | NA | TRBJ1-5 | TRBV18 | TGTGCCAGCTCGCGGGACCTCTCGGACTCAGGAATTGGTCAGCCCCAGCATTTT | CASSRDLSDSGIGQPQHF
NA | NA | TRBJ2-3 | TRBV11-2 | TGTGCCAGCAGCTTCAGGGTGTTTGCAGATACGCAGTATTTT | CASSFRVFADTQYF
NA | NA | TRBJ2-5 | TRBV18 | TGTGCCAGCTCATATGAGCGTGGGACCCAGTACTTC | CASSYERGTQYF
NA | TRBD1 | TRBJ1-5 | TRBV11-3 | TGTGCCAGCAGCCCTACCCCCCAGGGGCAGGGGGCAAGACAGCCCCAGCATTTT | CASSPTPQGQGARQPQHF
NA | NA | TRBJ1-5 | TRBV19 | TGTGCCAGTAGGGACAGCAATCAGCCCCAGCATTTT | CASRDSNQPQHF
NA | NA | TRBJ2-1 | TRBV6-1 | TGTGCCAGCGTCAAGGGCCGGGATGAGCAGTTCTTC | CASVKGRDEQFF
NA | NA | TRBJ1-1 | TRBV5-1 | TGCGCCAGCAGCCCCGGACGGGAAGCTTTCTTT | CASSPGREAFF
NA | NA | TRBJ1-2 | TRBV5-1 | TGCGCCAGCAGCTTAGGTTTGGGCTACACCTTC | CASSLGLGYTF
NA | NA | TRBJ2-5 | TRBV19 | TGTGCCAGTAGCCAAACCTCATACCCCCCAGAGACCCAGTACTTC | CASSQTSYPPETQYF
NA | NA | TRBJ2-3 | TRBV5-1 | TGCGCCAGCAGCCCCAGGCCCCCCACAGATACGCAGTATTTT | CASSPRPPTDTQYF
NA | TRBD2 | TRBJ2-3 | TRBV5-4 | TGTGCCAGCAGCTTGGGAGCAGGGACTAGCGGGAAAGCGGATACGCAGTATTTT | CASSLGAGTSGKADTQYF
NA | NA | TRBJ1-2 | TRBV19 | TGTGCCTCTTGCCCCGGGGCATACTATGGCTACACCTTC | CASCPGAYYGYTF
NA | NA | TRBJ1-3 | TRBV25-1 | TGTGCCAGCAGCGATATATTAGCAGGAAACACCATATATTTT | CASSDILAGNTIYF
NA | NA | TRBJ2-5 | TRBV10-3 | TGTGCCATCAGTGGATCCGGTTCTCAAGAGACCCAGTACTTC | CAISGSGSQETQYF
NA | NA | TRBJ1-1 | TRBV19 | TGTGCCAGTAGTATAGGGGGGAGCCACACTGAAGCTTTCTTT | CASSIGGSHTEAFF
NA | NA | TRBJ1-5 | TRBV5-1 | TGCGCCAGCAGCTTTGAAGGCAATCAGCCCCAGCATTTT | CASSFEGNQPQHF
NA | NA | TRBJ1-1 | TRBV9 | TGTGCCAGCAGCGTAGTAGGGGGGGCCGCTTTCTTT | CASSVVGGAAFF
NA | TRBD1 | TRBJ1-2 | TRBV29-1 | TGCAGCGTTGACAGGGGGATCGGCTATGGCTACACCTTC | CSVDRGIGYGYTF
NA | NA | TRBJ2-4 | TRBV29-1 | TGCAGCGTCGCCGGAGAATCGGACTCTGCCAAAAACATTCAGTACTTC | CSVAGESDSAKNIQYF
NA | TRBD1 | TRBJ1-2 | TRBV4-2 | TGTGCCAGCAGCCAAGCCGGGACAGGGTACGATGGCTACACCTTC | CASSQAGTGYDGYTF
NA | NA | TRBJ1-5 | TRBV18 | TGTGCCAGCTCACCGTATGACGGAAATCAGCCCCAGCATTTT | CASSPYDGNQPQHF
NA | NA | TRBJ2-2 | TRBV11-2 | TGTGCCAGCAGCTTAGATCGATGGCAGGGCACCGGGGAGCTGTTTTTT | CASSLDRWQGTGELFF
NA | NA | TRBJ2-5 | TRBV5-1 | TGCGCCAGCAGCTTAGCGCGGGAGACCCAGTACTTC | CASSLARETQYF
once | TRBD1 | TRBJ1-3 | TRBV6-5 | TGTGCCAGCAGTTCCGGGACAGGGGTCTCTGGAAACACCATATATTTT | CASSSGTGVSGNTIYF
NA | TRBD2 | TRBJ2-1 | TRBV18 | TGTGCCAGCGCCAGGACAATAGCGGGACTCAATGAGCAGTTCTTC | CASARTIAGLNEQFF
NA | NA | TRBJ2-1 | TRBV7-2 | TGTGCCAGCAGCTTAGCCGAGGGTTATGTGCAGTTCTTC | CASSLAEGYVQFF
NA | NA | TRBJ2-7 | TRBV2 | TGTGCCAGCAGTTACTCGGAGGGGCTTTACGAGCAGTACTTC | CASSYSEGLYEQYF
NA | NA | TRBJ2-4 | TRBV27 | TGTGCCAGCAGTTTCGGTAGGGGGGTGGGGAAAAACATTCAGTACTTC | CASSFGRGVGKNIQYF
NA | TRBD1 | TRBJ1-2 | TRBV6-6 | TGTGCCAGCAGTTACGACAGGGAAGTCTATGGCTACACCTTC | CASSYDREVYGYTF
NA | NA | TRBJ2-7 | TRBV7-9 | TGTGCCAGCAGCTTAAGCTCCTACGAGCAGTACTTC | CASSLSSYEQYF
NA | TRBD2 | TRBJ2-5 | TRBV6-6 | TGTGCCAGCAGGGATAGCGGGGGGGGAGAGACCCAGTACTTC | CASRDSGGGETQYF